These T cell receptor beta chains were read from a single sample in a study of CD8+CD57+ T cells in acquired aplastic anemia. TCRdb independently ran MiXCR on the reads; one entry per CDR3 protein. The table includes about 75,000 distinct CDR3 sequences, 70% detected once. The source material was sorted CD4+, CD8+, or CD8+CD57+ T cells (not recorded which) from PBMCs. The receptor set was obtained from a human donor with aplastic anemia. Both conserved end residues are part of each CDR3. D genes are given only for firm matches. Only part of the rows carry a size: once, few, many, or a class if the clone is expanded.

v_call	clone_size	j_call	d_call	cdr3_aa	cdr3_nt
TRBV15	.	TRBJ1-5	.	CATSRDSQPQHF	TGTGCCACCAGCAGAGATAGTCAGCCCCAGCATTTT
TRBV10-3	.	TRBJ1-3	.	CAGSEGPGYTIYF	TGTGCCGGATCCGAGGGGCCAGGATACACCATATATTTT
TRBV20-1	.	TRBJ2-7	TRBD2	CSADPGLAGGAYEQYF	TGCAGTGCTGATCCGGGACTAGCGGGGGGGGCATACGAGCAGTACTTC
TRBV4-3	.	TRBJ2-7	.	CASSQEISYEQYF	TGCGCCAGCAGCCAAGAGATCTCCTACGAGCAGTACTTC
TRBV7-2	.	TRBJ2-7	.	CASSLNAGSYEQYF	TGTGCCAGCAGCTTAAATGCCGGCTCCTACGAGCAGTACTTC
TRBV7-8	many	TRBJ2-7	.	CASSLGTTYEQYF	TGTGCCAGCAGCCTTGGGACCACCTACGAGCAGTACTTC
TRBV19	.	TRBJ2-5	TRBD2	CASSLVGGRETQYF	TGTGCCAGCAGCTTGGTGGGAGGGCGAGAGACCCAGTACTTC
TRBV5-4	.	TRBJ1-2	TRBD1	CASSPTGYGYTF	TGTGCCAGCAGCCCGACAGGGTATGGCTACACCTTC
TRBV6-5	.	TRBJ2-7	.	CASSYSQGPYEQYF	TGTGCCAGCAGTTACTCGCAGGGACCCTACGAGCAGTACTTC
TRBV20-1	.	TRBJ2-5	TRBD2	CSALPSGGGSQYF	TGCAGTGCTCTCCCGAGCGGGGGCGGGTCCCAGTACTTC
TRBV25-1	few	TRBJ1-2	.	CASSVGGGYGYTF	TGTGCCAGCAGTGTAGGGGGAGGCTATGGCTACACCTTC
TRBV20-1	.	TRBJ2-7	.	CSAGTGRATQQYF	TGCAGTGCTGGAACCGGGAGAGCAACCCAGCAGTACTTC
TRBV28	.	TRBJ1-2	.	CASTLGGSYGYTF	TGTGCCAGCACTTTAGGGGGATCCTATGGCTACACCTTC
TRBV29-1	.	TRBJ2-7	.	CSGGRDAYEQYF	TGCAGCGGGGGGCGGGACGCCTACGAGCAGTACTTC
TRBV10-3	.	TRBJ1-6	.	CAISTYGAGSPLHF	TGTGCCATCAGTACTTACGGGGCGGGTTCACCCCTCCACTTT
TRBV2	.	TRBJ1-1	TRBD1	CASSQGENTEAFF	TGTGCCAGCAGTCAGGGGGAGAACACTGAAGCTTTCTTT
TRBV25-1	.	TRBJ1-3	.	CASSETGTLPTIYF	TGTGCCAGCAGTGAAACCGGGACCCTACCCACCATATATTTT
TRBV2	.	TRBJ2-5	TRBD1	CASSEGGQGAETQYF	TGTGCCAGCAGTGAAGGGGGGCAGGGGGCTGAGACCCAGTACTTC
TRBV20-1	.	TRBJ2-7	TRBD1	CSAADRVAYEQYF	TGCAGTGCTGCGGACAGGGTAGCCTACGAGCAGTACTTC
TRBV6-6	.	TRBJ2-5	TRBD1	CASTPGQRIQETQYF	TGTGCCAGCACCCCGGGACAGCGAATTCAAGAGACCCAGTACTTC
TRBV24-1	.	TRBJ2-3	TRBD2	CATSDSSGRAGSTDTQYF	TGTGCCACCAGTGATTCTAGCGGGAGGGCCGGGAGTACAGATACGCAGTATTTT
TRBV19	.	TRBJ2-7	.	CASSPGSSGYEQYF	TGTGCCAGTAGTCCTGGGTCCTCTGGGTACGAGCAGTACTTC
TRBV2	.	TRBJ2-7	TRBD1	CAGTRDSYEQYF	TGTGCCGGCACACGGGACAGCTACGAGCAGTACTTC
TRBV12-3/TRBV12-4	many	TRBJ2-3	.	CASSLGGGTADTQYF	TGTGCCAGCAGTTTAGGCGGCGGGACTGCAGATACGCAGTATTTT
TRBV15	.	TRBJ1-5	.	CATSSNSYSNQPQHF	TGTGCCACCAGCAGTAACTCCTATAGCAATCAGCCCCAGCATTTT
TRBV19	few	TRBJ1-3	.	CASSTEVRSGNTIYF	TGTGCCAGTAGTACCGAGGTTCGCTCTGGAAACACCATATATTTT
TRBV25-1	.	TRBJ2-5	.	CASSEFAGVETQYF	TGTGCCAGCAGTGAATTCGCAGGGGTCGAGACCCAGTACTTC
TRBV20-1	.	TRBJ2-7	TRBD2	CSANLAGGSSYEQYF	TGCAGTGCTAACCTGGCGGGAGGGAGCTCCTACGAGCAGTACTTC